These T cell receptor beta chains were read from a single sample in a study of blood T cell repertoires in COVID-19. Only in-frame clones appear in the TCRdb table, and some are missing; sequencing was by immunoSEQ multiplex PCR. The table lists over 200,000 clones, about 90% of them singletons, with 1.9% in the top ten. Sequenced sample: peripheral blood. Every receptor here comes from a man aged 40-49 years with active or convalescent COVID-19. CDR3s include the opening cysteine and the closing phenylalanine or tryptophan. Fields, in order: clone size, V gene, D gene, J gene, CDR3 DNA, CDR3 protein. D genes are given only for firm matches. Only part of the rows carry a size: once, few, many, or a class if the clone is expanded.

>.|TRBV7-9|.|TRBJ2-7
TGTGCCAGCAGCCCTCAAGGGGGAGCCTACGAGCAGTACTTC
CASSPQGGAYEQYF
>.|TRBV9|.|TRBJ1-3
TGTGCCAGCAGCGGAGCAGGGTCCGGAAACACCATATATTTT
CASSGAGSGNTIYF
>.|TRBV28|TRBD1|TRBJ1-1
TGTGCCAGCAGTTTTCTGGACAGGGGGCTTATGAACACTGAAGCTTTCTTT
CASSFLDRGLMNTEAFF
>.|TRBV5-1|TRBD2|TRBJ2-1
TGCGCCAGCAGCTTCTTGACTAGCGGGAACTACAATGAGCAGTTCTTC
CASSFLTSGNYNEQFF
>.|TRBV7-2|.|TRBJ2-7
TGTGCCAGCAGTTGGGGACACGGCTACGAGCAGTACTTC
CASSWGHGYEQYF
>once|TRBV20-1|TRBD1|TRBJ2-5
TGCAGGGGGGGACAGGGGGAGACCCAGTACTTC
CRGGQGETQYF
>.|TRBV6-5|TRBD1|TRBJ2-7
TGTGCCAGCAGTTCGGCTGGGACAGTGTTCGAGCAGTACTTC
CASSSAGTVFEQYF
>.|TRBV28|TRBD1|TRBJ2-1
TGTGCCAGCAATACAGGGGGCAAGGGGCAGTTCTTC
CASNTGGKGQFF
>.|TRBV19|.|TRBJ2-4
TGTGCCAGTAGTATTCCAGGGAAAGGGAACATTCAGTACTTC
CASSIPGKGNIQYF
>few|TRBV27|.|TRBJ1-6
TGTGCCAGCAGTTTGGCCCTAGGACCCCTCCACTTT
CASSLALGPLHF
>.|TRBV28|TRBD1|TRBJ2-5
TGTGCCAGCAGTTCGATGGGACAGGAAGAGACCCAGTACTTC
CASSSMGQEETQYF
>.|TRBV7-8|TRBD2|TRBJ2-7
TGTGCCAGCAGCCTCCGAGCGGGGAACTCCTACGAGCAGTACTTC
CASSLRAGNSYEQYF
>.|TRBV5-1|.|TRBJ2-5
TGCGCCAGCAGCTTGGGGGGGCGGGAGACCCAGTACTTC
CASSLGGRETQYF
>once|TRBV11-3|.|TRBJ1-5
TGTGCCAGCAGCTTAGGTAGGGGCAGCAATCAGCCCCAGCATTTT
CASSLGRGSNQPQHF
>.|TRBV6-4|.|TRBJ1-5
TGTGCCAGCTCCCAGACAGATAGCAATCAGCCCCAGCATTTT
CASSQTDSNQPQHF
>once|TRBV18|.|TRBJ1-2
TGTGCCAGCTCACCAACGACAGGTGAAGGCTACACCTTC
CASSPTTGEGYTF
>.|TRBV9|.|TRBJ1-6
TGTGCCAGCAGCGGTGCCCCTGGACAGATTAGGAATTCACCCCTCCACTTT
CASSGAPGQIRNSPLHF
>.|TRBV30|.|TRBJ2-1
TGTGCCTGGAGTTCGAGAGCGGGTTCTGGGGATGAGCAGTTCTTC
CAWSSRAGSGDEQFF
>once|TRBV7-9|TRBD1|TRBJ2-7
TGTGCCAGCAGCCCCTCAGGGGGAACCTACGAGCAGTACTTC
CASSPSGGTYEQYF
>.|TRBV9|.|TRBJ1-5
TGTGCCAGCAGCGTAGCCCCGGGGGGAGGGAAGAGTGGAAGCAATCAGCCCCAGCATTTT
CASSVAPGGGKSGSNQPQHF
>.|TRBV27|.|TRBJ1-5
TGTGCCAACTCCGAACGGCAGCCCCAGCATTTT
CANSERQPQHF
>.|TRBV19|.|TRBJ1-5
TGTGCCAGTAGTATAGACAGATATAGCAATCAGCCCCAGCATTTT
CASSIDRYSNQPQHF